This passage covers 25 T cell receptor beta chains from one sample sequenced in a study of blood T cell repertoires in COVID-19. Assay: immunoSEQ multiplex PCR; the TCRdb copy retains only in-frame clones and omits some. The profile shows over 100,000 clones, 75% to 90% of them singletons. The material sequenced was peripheral blood. These receptors came from a man in his sixties with COVID-19, enrolled during active disease.

This clone was picked up one time. In nucleotides, the CDR3 is TGTGCCAGCAGTTTATCCGTAGATGGTGGCTACACCTTC. It codes for CASSLSVDGGYTF. The chain combines TRBV28 with TRBJ1-2; no definite D call. CDR3 length: 13 residues. Trimming left V 1 base short and J 7 bases short, with 10 bases between. CDR1 and CDR2 (germline): MDHEN, SYDVKM.

This clone has more than one count but fewer than ten. J is TRBJ1-2 and V is TRBV2; 7 nucleotides align to TRBD1. CDR3 length: 14 residues. Trimming cost V 1 base and J 4 bases; bases outside gene matches: 3. CDR1 is SNHLY, CDR2 FYNNEI, per germline. The CDR3 DNA follows: TGTGCCAGCAGTGAAGTAGGGGGCGGCTATGGCTACACCTTC. Translating gives CASSEVGGGYGYTF.

V and J are TRBV10-3 and TRBJ1-2, with D uncertain. Germline CDR1 reads ENHRY; CDR2 reads SYGVKD. The CDR3 spans 15 residues. V lost 7 bases to trimming and J lost 4 bases, with 19 bases between them. The CDR3 reads CAINPSGGGPYGYTF. The CDR3 bases are TGTGCCATCAATCCCAGCGGCGGCGGCCCCTATGGCTACACCTTC.

V gene TRBV5-1 combines with J gene TRBJ1-6; 11 positions match TRBD1. With V trimmed by 3 bases and J by 8 bases, 7 bases remained unmatched. The CDR3 spans 16 residues. Per the germline V gene, CDR1 is SGHRS and CDR2 is YFSETQ. The CDR3 nucleotides read TGCGCCAGCAGCTCCGGGACAGGGGGTAGGGATTCACCCCTCCACTTT. It codes for CASSSGTGGRDSPLHF.

This chain joins TRBV5-8 and TRBJ1-6; no clear D. This CDR3 region has 13 residues. Germline CDR1 and CDR2: SGHTS and YDEGEE. CDR3 in amino acids: CASEARDNSPLHF. DNA for the CDR3: TGTGCTTCGGAGGCACGGGATAATTCACCCCTCCACTTT.

This chain connects TRBV6-4 to TRBJ2-1; TRBD1 is a possible D gene (6 bases). V was shortened by 7 bases and J by 7 bases, with 23 bases between the two germline ends. The CDR3 length is 16 residues. The germline V gene has CDR1 MRHNA and CDR2 SNTAGT. Here the CDR3 DNA reads TGTGCCAGCAACAAACAGGGTGGGGCCTCGTTGAATGAGCAGTTCTTC. It translates to CASNKQGGASLNEQFF.

Notes on this clone: The junction departs from germline at one end; a sequencing error may be responsible. The chain employs TRBV9 and TRBJ2-7, with D possibly matching TRBD1 (6 bases). The V gene's germline CDR1 is SGDLS and CDR2 YYNGEE. The CDR3 runs 17 residues. Here the CDR3 reads CASSVWERDNSDYGQYF. CDR3 DNA: TGTGCCAGCAGCGTATGGGAAAGGGACAACAGTGACTACGGGCAGTACTTC.

This chain connects TRBV29-1 to TRBJ1-2; D gene uncertain. The CDR3 length is 13 residues. Trimming removed 0 bases at V and 9 bases at J, with 14 bases between. CDR1 SQVTM and CDR2 ANQGSEA come from the germline V gene. The CDR3 sequence: CSVEEAGTRRYTF. CDR3 bases: TGCAGCGTTGAAGAAGCAGGAACTCGGCGCTACACCTTC.

V is TRBV5-4 and J is TRBJ2-5, with D possibly TRBD2 on 5 matching bases. Trimming left V 3 bases short and J 3 bases short, with 12 bases between. CDR1 and CDR2 from the germline V gene are SGHNT and YYREEE (reference sequence). This CDR3 is built from 14 residues. DNA of the CDR3: TGTGCCAGCAGCTCTCAAGGACTGGAAGAGACCCAGTACTTC. This gives the protein CASSSQGLEETQYF.

V gene TRBV29-1 combines with J gene TRBJ2-1; a possible D gene is TRBD2 (6 bases). V was clipped by 4 bases and J by 9 bases, with 13 bases between them. The length of the CDR3 is 12 residues. Per the germline V gene, CDR1 is SQVTM and CDR2 is ANQGSEA. The CDR3 loop reads CSVGRHGSEQFF. The CDR3 DNA sequence: TGCAGCGTTGGCCGTCACGGGAGTGAGCAGTTCTTC.

The V and J genes are TRBV19 and TRBJ2-7; 12 nucleotides line up with TRBD1. Germline CDR1 and CDR2: LNHDA and SQIVND (reference sequence). With 5 bases clipped from V and 12 bases from J, the junction kept 11 bases outside the gene matches. The CDR3 has 14 residues. This CDR3 reads CASSPKGGTGGRYF. Written as DNA, the CDR3 is TGTGCCAGTAGTCCGAAAGGCGGGACAGGGGGCAGGTACTTC.

The chain links TRBV28 to TRBJ1-1; maybe TRBD1 (5 bases). Germline loops: CDR1 MDHEN, CDR2 SYDVKM. CDR3 length equals 15 residues. Between the trimmed V and J ends, which lost 2 bases and 3 bases, there was a span of 13 bases. CDR3 sequence: CASSLHPQGYTEAFF. The DNA of the CDR3 is TGTGCCAGCAGTTTACACCCCCAGGGTTACACTGAAGCTTTCTTT.

This chain links TRBV3-1 (or the pseudogene TRBV3-2) with TRBJ2-2; D perhaps matches TRBD2 (6 bases). This CDR3 region has 15 residues. V was cut by 2 bases and J by 1 base, with 8 bases left in between. Germline V gene lookup returns CDR1 LGHDT and CDR2 YNNKEL (reference sequence). The CDR3 coding sequence is TGTGCCAGCAGCCAACACGGGGGGAACACCGGGGAGCTGTTTTTT. Encoded protein: CASSQHGGNTGELFF.

This chain joins TRBV27 and TRBJ2-7; TRBD2 is a possible D gene (5 bases). This CDR3 is built from 14 residues. V lost 2 bases and J 3 bases, leaving 11 bases between the germline ends. Germline CDR1 is MNHEY and CDR2 is SMNVEV (reference sequence). The CDR3 region has the DNA TGTGCCAGCAGTTTAGTGACCGGGGACTACGAGCAGTACTTC. This codes for CASSLVTGDYEQYF.

The genes are TRBV14 and TRBJ2-5; TRBD2 matches at 8 bases. This CDR3 has 16 residues. Germline V lookup: CDR1 SGHDN, CDR2 FVKESK. The V gene end was trimmed by 4 bases and the J gene end by 5 bases; junction bases not matched to a gene: 12. CDR3: CASSPWERGPWETQYF. DNA of the CDR3: TGTGCCAGCAGCCCTTGGGAGCGGGGGCCTTGGGAGACCCAGTACTTC.

The chain employs TRBV7-9 and TRBJ1-2; perhaps TRBD1 as D (5 bases). CDR1 and CDR2 from the germline V gene are SEHNR and FQNEAQ (reference sequence). V gave up 2 bases and J gave up 3 bases, with 10 bases separating them. CDR3 length equals 14 residues. The CDR3 loop reads CASSLSPGYYGYTF. The CDR3, as DNA: TGTGCCAGCAGCTTAAGTCCAGGGTACTATGGCTACACCTTC.

The chain recombines TRBV5-1 with TRBJ1-2, with D hard to call. The CDR3 extends over 15 amino acids. Germline V gene data show CDR1 as SGHRS and CDR2 as YFSETQ. Trimming cost V 9 bases and J 0 bases, with 18 bases left between them. CDR3 DNA: TGCGCCACAGGAGAGGGTTCCCCCGCTAACTATGGCTACACCTTC. Amino acids: CATGEGSPANYGYTF.

The chain carries TRBV15 and TRBJ1-3, with 10 bases fitting TRBD1. CDR1 and CDR2 (germline): LNHNV, YYDKDF (reference sequence). CDR3 length equals 17 residues. The trim removed 4 bases at V and 1 base at J, leaving 7 bases unmatched. The CDR3 DNA reads TGTGCCACCAGCATCCTAGGGGACAGGGGATCTGGAAACACCATATATTTT. Residues: CATSILGDRGSGNTIYF.

The chain employs TRBV10-1 and TRBJ2-6, with D tentatively TRBD1 (6 bases). The V end was cut by 6 bases, the J end by 0 bases, with 15 bases between. This CDR3 contains 17 residues. Germline V gives CDR1 WNHNN, CDR2 SYGVQD (reference sequence). CDR3 in amino acids: CASSPGTFNSGANVLTF. The CDR3 bases are TGCGCCAGCAGCCCCGGGACATTCAACTCTGGGGCCAACGTCCTGACTTTC.

This chain uses TRBV28 with TRBJ1-5; 9 nucleotides match TRBD1. Germline trimming cut 7 bases from V and 7 bases from J; bases unmatched to any gene: 8. The CDR3 extends over 14 amino acids. Germline loops: CDR1 MDHEN, CDR2 SYDVKM. The DNA of the CDR3 is TGTGCCAGCATCATGGACAGGGGTTTGCAGCCCCAGCATTTT. Translating gives CASIMDRGLQPQHF.

The rearrangement uses TRBV29-1 and TRBJ2-2, with TRBD1 as a possible D gene (5 bases). Germline V CDR1 and CDR2: SQVTM, ANQGSEA. The CDR3 contains 14 residues. The V and J ends lost 7 bases and 1 base respectively, with 13 bases between them. The CDR3 spells CSGGTGLNTGELFF. The CDR3, as DNA: TGCAGCGGGGGAACAGGCCTGAACACCGGGGAGCTGTTTTTT.

The chain employs TRBV9 and TRBJ2-7; the match to TRBD1 covers 7 bases. Losses at the gene ends were 4 bases for V and 0 bases for J; bases not matched to a gene: 4. The CDR3 covers 14 residues. CDR1 is SGDLS, CDR2 YYNGEE, per germline. As DNA, the CDR3 is TGTGCCAGCAGCTCAGGGGGTTTCTCCTACGAGCAGTACTTC. Residues: CASSSGGFSYEQYF.

The chain employs TRBV9 and TRBJ2-5; possibly TRBD2 for D (6 bases). This CDR3 has 15 amino acids. Germline CDR1 SGDLS, CDR2 YYNGEE. The germline V and J ends were trimmed by 3 bases and 5 bases, with 17 bases remaining between them. The CDR3 DNA follows: TGTGCCAGCAGCGGGACCGGGACTTCTGGGGAGACCCAGTACTTC. This translates into CASSGTGTSGETQYF.

CDR3 region: CAIQVSGGAPQYF. The CDR3 DNA reads as TGTGCCATCCAAGTCAGCGGGGGGGCCCCGCAGTACTTC. This rearrangement joins TRBV6-4 to TRBJ2-7, with 10 bases fitting TRBD2. V trimming: 10 bases; J trimming: 9 bases; junction bases outside the gene matches: 12. Germline V gene sequence: CDR1 MRHNA, CDR2 SNTAGT. The CDR3 has 13 residues.

This chain links TRBV6-5 with TRBJ1-1; D might be TRBD1 (5 bases). Trimming removed 2 bases from V and 5 bases from J, with 9 bases in between. The CDR3 loop spans 13 amino acids. Germline V CDR1 and CDR2: MNHEY, SVGAGI. CDR3 region: CASSYAGFTEAFF. The CDR3 DNA is TGTGCCAGCAGTTACGCAGGGTTTACTGAAGCTTTCTTT.